The clone carrying this T cell receptor beta chain was recorded a few times. Its target is not known. These data belong to a study of T cells in Graves' hyperthyroidism and ophthalmopathy. Study details: Initial diagnosis, before any treatment, was when peripheral blood was collected.

V lost 4 bases to trimming and J lost 4 bases; unmatched junction nucleotides: 4. Per the germline V gene, CDR1 is MNHEY and CDR2 is SVGEGT. The CDR3 consists of 14 residues. Regarding the study as a whole: Blood also showed most of the thyroid clonotypes that were expanded above 0.001.

If no ophthalmopathy progression occurred within 18 months, Graves' hyperthyroidism was stable. The investigators amplified TCR beta CDR3 regions from RNA transcripts. HTBI primers were employed in a first-round RT-PCR of the TCR CDR3. TCRdb ran MiXCR on the multiplex PCR reads and lists one entry per CDR3 protein. Of about 690,000 distinct CDR3 sequences in the sample, around a sixth were seen once. The sample taken for sequencing was blood. The V call is TRBV6-2 or TRBV6-3, the J call TRBJ1-1; 9 nucleotides agree with TRBD1. This TCR was sampled from a man over 45 with Graves' hyperthyroidism. The DNA of the CDR3 is TGTGCCAGCAGTTCGGACAGGGGATTCACTGAAGCTTTCTTT. It specifies CASSSDRGFTEAFF.